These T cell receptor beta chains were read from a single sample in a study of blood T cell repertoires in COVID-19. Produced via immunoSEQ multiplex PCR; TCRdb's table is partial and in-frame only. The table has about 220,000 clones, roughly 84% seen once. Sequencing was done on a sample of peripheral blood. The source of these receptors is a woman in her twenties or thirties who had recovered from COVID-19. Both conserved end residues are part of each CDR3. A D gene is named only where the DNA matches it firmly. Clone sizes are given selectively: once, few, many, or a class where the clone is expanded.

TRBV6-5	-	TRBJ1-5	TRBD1	TGTGCCAGCAGCAGGACAGGGGTGTGGAACCAGCCCCAGCATTTT	CASSRTGVWNQPQHF
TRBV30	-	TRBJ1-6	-	TGTGCCTGGAGTGTAGCAAGTGATTCACCCCTCCACTTT	CAWSVASDSPLHF
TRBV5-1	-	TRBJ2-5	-	TGCGCCAGCAGCTTAGAAGGTCGGGGAGAGACCCAGTACTTC	CASSLEGRGETQYF
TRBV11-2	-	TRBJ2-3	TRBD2	TGTGCCAGCAGCTTAGCGGGACTAGAAGATACGCAGTATTTT	CASSLAGLEDTQYF
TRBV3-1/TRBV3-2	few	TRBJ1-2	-	TGTGCCAGCAGCCCCGGTGAAATCTATGGCTACACCTTC	CASSPGEIYGYTF
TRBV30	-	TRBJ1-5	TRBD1	TGTGCCTGGAGTCTTGGTCGGGACAGGGGAAATGGCGTCGGTCAGCCCCAGCATTTT	CAWSLGRDRGNGVGQPQHF
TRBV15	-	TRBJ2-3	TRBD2	TGTGCCACCAGCAGAGGGAACAGCGGGAGGGCCGCAGATACGCAGTATTTT	CATSRGNSGRAADTQYF
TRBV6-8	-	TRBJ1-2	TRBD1	TGTGCCAGCAGTCCAACCACACAGACAGGGGGGTTCTATGGCTACACCTTC	CASSPTTQTGGFYGYTF
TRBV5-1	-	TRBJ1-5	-	TGCGCCAGCAGCTTGGGTCCCGATCAGCCCCAGCATTTT	CASSLGPDQPQHF
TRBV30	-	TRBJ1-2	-	TGTGCCTGGAGTGTAGCTCGTTGGGCAACCGCTAACTATGGCTACACCTTC	CAWSVARWATANYGYTF
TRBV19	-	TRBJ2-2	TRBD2	TGTGCCAGTAGTATAGCCGGGACTAGCGTAGGGGAGCTGTTTTTT	CASSIAGTSVGELFF
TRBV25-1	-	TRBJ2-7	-	TGTGCCAGCTCCCTTAACGAGCAGTACTTC	CASSLNEQYF
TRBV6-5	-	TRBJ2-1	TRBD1	TGTGCCAGCAGTCCAGGACAGGGGGCCTACAATGAGCAGTTCTTC	CASSPGQGAYNEQFF
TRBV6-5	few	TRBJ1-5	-	TGTGCCGGGAGCTGGGGGCCTAATCAGCCCCAGCATTTT	CAGSWGPNQPQHF
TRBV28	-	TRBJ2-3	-	TGTGCCAGCAGTCAGGCCCACACAGATACGCAGTATTTT	CASSQAHTDTQYF
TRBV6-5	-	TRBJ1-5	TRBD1	TGTGCCAGCAGCTGGGGGACAGGGGACCAGCCCCAGCATTTT	CASSWGTGDQPQHF
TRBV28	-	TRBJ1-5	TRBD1	TGTGCCAGCAGTTTCATAGTGACAGGGGGAGGTCAGCCCCAGCATTTT	CASSFIVTGGGQPQHF
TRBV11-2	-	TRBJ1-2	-	TGTGCCAGCAGCTTAGTGCAGATCTATGGCTACACCTTC	CASSLVQIYGYTF
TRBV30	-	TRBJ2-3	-	TGTGCCTGGAGTGTAATTTTCGGGGATAGCACAGATACGCAGTATTTT	CAWSVIFGDSTDTQYF
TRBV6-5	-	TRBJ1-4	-	TGTGCCAGCAGTTACTCGAAGGGGAATGAAAAACTGTTTTTT	CASSYSKGNEKLFF
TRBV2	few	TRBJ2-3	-	TGTGCCAGCAGTCTACTTAGCACAGATACGCAGTATTTT	CASSLLSTDTQYF
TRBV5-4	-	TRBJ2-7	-	TGTGCCAGCAGCCCCCGGGGAAACTACGAGCAGTACTTC	CASSPRGNYEQYF
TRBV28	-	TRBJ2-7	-	TGTGCCAGCAGTTTCCATCTAGTAAGCCTAACCTACGAGCAGTACTTC	CASSFHLVSLTYEQYF
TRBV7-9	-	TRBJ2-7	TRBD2	TGTGCCATAAACGGACTAGCTCCCTACGAGCAGTACTTC	CAINGLAPYEQYF
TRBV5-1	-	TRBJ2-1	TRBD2	TGCGCCAGCAGGGGAGAGACTAGCGGACTTTACAATGAGCAGTTCTTC	CASRGETSGLYNEQFF
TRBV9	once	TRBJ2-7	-	TGTGCCAGCAGCGTAGATTGGGGGCAGGGCGAGCAGTACTTC	CASSVDWGQGEQYF
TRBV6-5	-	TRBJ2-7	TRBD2	TGTGCCAGCAGTTACGACCGGGAGGTCCCCGAGCAGTACTTC	CASSYDREVPEQYF
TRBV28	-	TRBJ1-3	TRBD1	TGTGCCAGCAGTTCGAGGGGGCTTGGAAACACCATATATTTT	CASSSRGLGNTIYF
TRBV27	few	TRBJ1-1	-	TGTGCCAGCAGGATCCCAGGGGCTGAAGCTTTCTTT	CASRIPGAEAFF
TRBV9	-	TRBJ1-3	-	TGTGCCAGCAGCGGAGACGGGAGCTCTGGAAACACCATATATTTT	CASSGDGSSGNTIYF
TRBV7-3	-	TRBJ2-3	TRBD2	TGTGCCAGCAGCTCGGCGCTAGCGGGAGATACGCAGTATTTT	CASSSALAGDTQYF
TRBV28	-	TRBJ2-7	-	TGTGCCAGCAGTACAATTGGACTTGGGGGGTCCTACGAGCAGTACTTC	CASSTIGLGGSYEQYF
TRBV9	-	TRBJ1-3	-	TGTGCCAGCAGCTTCGGACAGAGCTCTGGAAACACCATATATTTT	CASSFGQSSGNTIYF
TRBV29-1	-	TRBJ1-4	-	TGCAGCGTTTTGGGCGGGTTCAATGAAAAACTGTTTTTT	CSVLGGFNEKLFF
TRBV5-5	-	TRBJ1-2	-	TGTGCCAGCAGCTTGTTTCCAGAGACAAACTATGGCTACACCTTC	CASSLFPETNYGYTF
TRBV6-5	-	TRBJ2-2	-	TGTGCCAGCGGCTCGAACACCGGGGAGCTGTTTTTT	CASGSNTGELFF